These 30 T cell receptor beta chains were sequenced from one sample in a study of T cell responses to AZD1222 COVID-19 vaccine. Assay: immunoSEQ multiplex PCR; the TCRdb copy retains only in-frame clones and omits some. The sample holds around 170,000 clones; 75% to 95% are singletons and the top ten take around 4%. Sequenced here: peripheral blood, sampled on day 0 of AZD1222 vaccination. The receptors here all came from an adult in good health.

The chain recombines TRBV4-1 with TRBJ2-1; D not resolved. Trimming stripped 6 bases from V and 5 bases from J, with 14 bases between. Germline CDR1 MGHRA, CDR2 YSYEKL. The CDR3 is 14 amino acids. Here the CDR3 DNA reads TGCGCCAGCAGAGACATAGCCGGCCACAATGAGCAGTTCTTC. Protein: CASRDIAGHNEQFF.

The chain has TRBV28 and TRBJ2-7; 7 nucleotides match TRBD2. The germline V gene has CDR1 MDHEN and CDR2 SYDVKM. J gave up 5 bases and V 5 bases, and 0 bases lay outside the gene matches. The CDR3 has 11 amino acids. CDR3 sequence (DNA): TGTGCCAGCAGTGGGGGGGACGAGCAGTACTTC. Its protein product is CASSGGDEQYF.

The rearrangement links TRBV5-1 to TRBJ2-1, with 10 nucleotides matching TRBD2. V lost 4 bases to trimming and J lost 8 bases; unmatched junction nucleotides: 15. Per the germline V gene, CDR1 is SGHRS and CDR2 is YFSETQ. The length of the CDR3 is 17 residues. CDR3 protein: CASSEDLAGGATHEQFF. CDR3 bases: TGCGCCAGCAGCGAAGACTTAGCGGGAGGCGCGACGCATGAGCAGTTCTTC.

This chain joins TRBV11-2 and TRBJ2-1; 10 bases match TRBD2. CDR1 is SGHAT, CDR2 FQNNGV, per germline. The ends lost 5 bases at V and 3 bases at J; junction bases unmatched: 10. This CDR3 has 17 amino acids. The CDR3 here is CASSPRLSGRLYNEQFF. For the CDR3, the DNA is TGTGCCAGCAGCCCAAGGCTTAGCGGGAGGCTCTACAATGAGCAGTTCTTC.

Concerning this clone: Its ends do not fully match the called genes, so a read error is possible. CDR3 DNA: TGTGCCAGCAGCCAAGATGACAGGGTCTATGTCTACACCTTC. Its protein is CASSQDDRVYVYTF. The chain links TRBV3-1 (or the pseudogene TRBV3-2) to TRBJ1-2; 7 bases are shared with TRBD1. This CDR3 has 14 residues. Per the germline V gene, CDR1 is LGHDT and CDR2 is YNNKEL (reference sequence).

The chain combines TRBV2 with TRBJ1-5; D is uncertain. This CDR3 has 13 residues. Germline V gene sequence: CDR1 SNHLY, CDR2 FYNNEI. With 4 bases removed from V and 4 bases from J, the gap between germline ends came to 8 bases. CDR3 sequence: CASSARSNQPQHF. Here the CDR3 DNA reads TGTGCCAGCAGTGCCAGGTCGAATCAGCCCCAGCATTTT.

The chain employs TRBV7-9 and TRBJ2-5, with TRBD2 matching over 11 bases. The V gene end was trimmed by 0 bases and the J gene end by 5 bases; junction bases not matched to a gene: 8. This CDR3 spans 17 amino acids. The germline CDR1 and CDR2 sequences are SEHNR and FQNEAQ (reference sequence). The CDR3 DNA is TGTGCCAGCAGCTTAGCTACTACTAGCGGGAGATGGGAGACCCAGTACTTC. Its protein product is CASSLATTSGRWETQYF.

The V gene is TRBV4-1, the J gene TRBJ1-5; a weak D match, TRBD1 (5 bases). Trimming pared 0 bases from V and 1 base from J, leaving 13 bases between. Germline V gene data show CDR1 as MGHRA and CDR2 as YSYEKL. The CDR3 has 17 residues. This CDR3 is CASSQELQGLSNQPQHF. The CDR3 nucleotides are TGCGCCAGCAGCCAAGAACTTCAGGGTCTGAGCAATCAGCCCCAGCATTTT.

The rearrangement links TRBV7-9 to TRBJ2-1; D not resolved. V lost 3 bases and J 0 bases, leaving 9 bases between the germline ends. The CDR3 is made up of 15 amino acids. Germline assignment: CDR1 SEHNR and CDR2 FQNEAQ (reference sequence). CDR3 residues: CASSLADSSYNEQFF. The CDR3 DNA sequence: TGTGCCAGCAGCTTGGCGGATTCCTCCTACAATGAGCAGTTCTTC.

The CDR3 DNA follows: TGTGCCAGCAGCCTAGGGGGAGCCTATGGCTACACCTTC. Protein: CASSLGGAYGYTF. The chain uses TRBV7-2 and TRBJ1-2; D is perhaps TRBD1 (6 bases). CDR1 and CDR2 from the germline V gene are SGHTA and FQGNSA. CDR3 size: 13 residues. V shed 5 bases and J shed 4 bases, with 11 bases lying between them.

The V gene is TRBV6-2 or TRBV6-3, the J gene TRBJ1-2; TRBD1 might be the D (5 bases). Germline assignment: CDR1 MNHEY and CDR2 SVGEGT. V was pared by 0 bases and J by 3 bases, with 17 bases between. CDR3 length: 17 amino acids. The CDR3 DNA follows: TGTGCCAGCAGTTACTCATATATGGGGCAGGTCGACTATGGCTACACCTTC. As protein: CASSYSYMGQVDYGYTF.

CDR3 bases: TGTGCCAGCAGCTTCGGGACAGCCTATGGCTACACCTTC. This gives the protein CASSFGTAYGYTF. This chain joins TRBV7-9 and TRBJ1-2; 7 bases agree with TRBD1. The CDR3 loop spans 13 amino acids. J lost 4 bases, V lost 3 bases, and 2 bases had no gene match. CDR1 and CDR2 from the germline V gene are SEHNR and FQNEAQ (reference sequence).

This CDR3 reads CASSLGLAGVGEQFF. For the CDR3, the DNA is TGCGCCAGCAGCTTGGGACTAGCGGGAGTGGGTGAGCAGTTCTTC. The chain recombines TRBV5-1 with TRBJ2-1; 12 bases map to TRBD2. The V gene end was trimmed by 0 bases and the J gene end by 9 bases; junction bases not matched to a gene: 4. The CDR3 consists of 15 residues. From germline, CDR1 is SGHRS and CDR2 YFSETQ.

The gene calls are TRBV29-1 and TRBJ1-2; D ambiguous. This CDR3 spans 12 amino acids. CDR1 SQVTM and CDR2 ANQGSEA come from the germline V gene. Trimming shortened V by 3 bases and J by 4 bases, and 9 bases separated the two germline ends. CDR3 sequence (DNA): TGCAGCGTTGAGGCCGGCTCCTATGGCTACACCTTC. Translating gives CSVEAGSYGYTF.

The CDR3 loop reads CASSLRGTKETQYF. As DNA, the CDR3 is TGTGCCAGCAGCTTGAGGGGCACAAAAGAGACCCAGTACTTC. The chain employs TRBV5-5 and TRBJ2-5; D is perhaps TRBD1 (5 bases). Trimming left V 1 base short and J 3 bases short, with 10 bases between. The CDR3 loop spans 14 amino acids. The germline CDR1 and CDR2 sequences are SGHKS and YYEKEE (reference sequence).

This clone was detected only once. The chain carries TRBV19 and TRBJ2-7; TRBD1 matches 9 bases. V shed 1 base, J shed 3 bases, and the junction held 7 bases outside the gene matches. CDR3 length: 16 amino acids. Germline-derived CDR1 and CDR2 are LNHDA and SQIVND (reference sequence). CDR3 protein: CASSIAPGQGFYEQYF. Here the CDR3 DNA reads TGTGCCAGTAGTATAGCCCCGGGACAGGGATTCTACGAGCAGTACTTC.

This sequence joins TRBV2 and TRBJ1-2; 9 bases are shared with TRBD1. The germline V gene has CDR1 SNHLY and CDR2 FYNNEI. The V and J ends lost 6 bases and 6 bases, in that order; junction bases with no gene match: 5. CDR3 size: 13 residues. The CDR3 DNA follows: TGTGCCAGCAGCGGACAGGGGAGAAATGGCTACACCTTC. Translating gives CASSGQGRNGYTF.

The CDR3 is CASSLDRPSYEQYF. The CDR3 coding sequence is TGTGCCAGCAGCTTAGATCGACCGTCCTACGAGCAGTACTTC. This chain uses TRBV7-8 with TRBJ2-7; D gene uncertain. CDR1 and CDR2 (germline): SGHVS, FQNEAQ. V lost 1 base and J lost 1, with 8 bases in between. There are 14 residues in the CDR3.

This clone appeared a single time. V and J are TRBV3-1 (or the pseudogene TRBV3-2) and TRBJ2-7; unclear D gene. The germline CDR1 and CDR2 sequences are LGHDT and YNNKEL (reference sequence). The CDR3 is made up of 13 amino acids. Trimming removed 1 base at V and 6 bases at J, with 10 bases between. This chain's CDR3 is CASSQGWQPEQYF. The CDR3 coding sequence is TGTGCCAGCAGCCAAGGTTGGCAGCCCGAGCAGTACTTC.

This clone was counted between two and nine times. This sequence joins TRBV5-4 and TRBJ2-7; the D call may be TRBD1 or TRBD2 (5 bases each). The CDR3 consists of 15 residues. V was cut by 4 bases and J by 2 bases, with 16 bases left in between. The V gene's germline CDR1 is SGHNT and CDR2 YYREEE (reference sequence). The CDR3 bases are TGTGCCAGCAGCCCCGGGACGGAGCGTACCTACGAGCAGTACTTC. Its translation: CASSPGTERTYEQYF.

The rearrangement joins TRBV6-2 or TRBV6-3 to TRBJ2-7; TRBD1 matches 7 bases. CDR1 and CDR2 (germline): MNHEY, SVGEGT. Trimming removed 2 bases from V and 2 bases from J; junction bases left unmatched: 15. CDR3 length: 18 residues. CDR3 sequence reads: CASSYPTKSRTGAYEQYF. The CDR3 DNA follows: TGTGCCAGCAGTTACCCGACTAAGTCGAGAACAGGGGCCTACGAGCAGTACTTC.

In this sample, this clone turned up a few times. The chain is built from TRBV5-1 and TRBJ1-3; no clear D gene. Trimming took off 4 bases at V and 0 bases at J, with 8 bases between the two ends. This CDR3 has 14 amino acids. Per germline, CDR1 SGHRS and CDR2 YFSETQ. CDR3 region: CASSPSDSGNTIYF. The CDR3 region has the DNA TGCGCCAGCAGCCCCTCCGACTCTGGAAACACCATATATTTT.

The chain couples TRBV30 to TRBJ2-2, with D possibly being TRBD1 (7 bases). The ends were cut back, 0 bases at V and 6 bases at J, with 14 bases in the middle. Germline assignment: CDR1 GTSNPN and CDR2 SVGIG (reference sequence). The CDR3 length is 15 residues. In DNA form, the CDR3 reads TGTGCCTGGAGTGTTCGAGGCAGGGGGGCCGGGGAGCTGTTTTTT. The encoded protein is CAWSVRGRGAGELFF.

Notes on this clone: At one end, the junction sequence differs from germline, possibly due to a read error. The chain couples TRBV11-2 to TRBJ2-3; D might be TRBD2 (6 bases). Per germline, CDR1 SGHAT and CDR2 FQNNGV. The CDR3 loop spans 16 amino acids. The CDR3 spells CVSSNGRARSTDTQYF. The CDR3 nucleotides read TGTGTCAGCAGCAACGGGAGAGCGAGGTCCACAGATACGCAGTATTTT.

This rearrangement joins TRBV28 to TRBJ1-5; 7 nucleotides match TRBD1. This CDR3 has 15 amino acids. Germline V gene data show CDR1 as MDHEN and CDR2 as SYDVKM. With 8 bases clipped from V and 2 bases from J, the junction kept 9 bases outside the gene matches. CDR3 sequence (DNA): TGTGCCAGCTCGAGACAGGGAATGCGCAATCAGCCCCAGCATTTT. Translation: CASSRQGMRNQPQHF.

V gene TRBV2 combines with J gene TRBJ2-6; D tentatively fits TRBD1 or TRBD2 (5 bases each). The CDR3 is 17 residues long. The V end was cut by 6 bases, the J end by 4 bases, with 19 bases between. Germline V gene data show CDR1 as SNHLY and CDR2 as FYNNEI. This CDR3 is CASRDDRGKSGANVLTF. For the CDR3, the DNA is TGTGCCAGCAGAGACGACAGAGGGAAGTCGGGGGCCAACGTCCTGACTTTC.

This chain links TRBV28 with TRBJ2-7, with a tentative D call TRBD1 (5 bases). V was trimmed by 2 bases and J by 3 bases, leaving 23 bases between them. From germline, CDR1 is MDHEN and CDR2 SYDVKM. This CDR3 is 18 amino acids long. Here the CDR3 reads CASSLPHRPTATYYEQYF. The CDR3 bases are TGTGCCAGCAGTTTACCCCACCGACCGACAGCAACATACTACGAGCAGTACTTC.

CDR3 nucleotide sequence: TGTGCCAGCAGCCCCGGGTCGGCGTCCTACGAGCAGTACTTC. Its translation is CASSPGSASYEQYF. The genes are TRBV7-9 and TRBJ2-7, with D unresolved. CDR1 is SEHNR, CDR2 FQNEAQ, per germline (reference sequence). The CDR3 extends over 14 amino acids. The ends were cut back, 5 bases at V and 1 base at J, with 12 bases in the middle.

The chain carries TRBV28 and TRBJ2-7; possible D gene TRBD1, 5 bases. This CDR3 spans 17 amino acids. V lost 4 bases to trimming and J lost 6 bases, with 25 bases between them. The germline V gene encodes CDR1 MDHEN and CDR2 SYDVKM. The CDR3 DNA follows: TGTGCCAGCAGTTGGCGCCTCGGTCCACGACAGTTTGGCGAGCAGTACTTC. Translated: CASSWRLGPRQFGEQYF.

V usage is TRBV10-3 and J usage is TRBJ1-6; D is possibly TRBD1 (5 bases). In germline, CDR1 is ENHRY, CDR2 SYGVKD. The CDR3 has 12 residues. V lost 6 bases and J lost 10, with 10 bases in between. CDR3 sequence: CAIRVGESPLHF. The CDR3 nucleotides are TGTGCCATCAGGGTAGGGGAGTCACCCCTCCACTTT.